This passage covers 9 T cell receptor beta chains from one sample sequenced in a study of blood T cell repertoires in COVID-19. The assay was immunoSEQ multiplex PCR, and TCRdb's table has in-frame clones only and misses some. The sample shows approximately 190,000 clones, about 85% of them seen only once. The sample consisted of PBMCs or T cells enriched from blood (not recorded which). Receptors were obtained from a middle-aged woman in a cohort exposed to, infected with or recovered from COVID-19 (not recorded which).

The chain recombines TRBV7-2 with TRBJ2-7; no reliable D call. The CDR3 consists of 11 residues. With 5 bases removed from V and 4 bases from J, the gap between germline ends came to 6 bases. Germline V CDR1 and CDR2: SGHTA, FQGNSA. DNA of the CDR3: TGTGCCAGCAGCCCCGAGTACGAGCAGTACTTC. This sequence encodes CASSPEYEQYF.

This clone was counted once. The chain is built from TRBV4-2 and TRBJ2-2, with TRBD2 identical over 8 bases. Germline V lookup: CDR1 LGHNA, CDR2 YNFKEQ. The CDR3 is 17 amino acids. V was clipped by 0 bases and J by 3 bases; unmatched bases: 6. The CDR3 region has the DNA TGTGCCAGCAGCCAAGACGCGGGGGGCATGGACACCGGGGAGCTGTTTTTT. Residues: CASSQDAGGMDTGELFF.

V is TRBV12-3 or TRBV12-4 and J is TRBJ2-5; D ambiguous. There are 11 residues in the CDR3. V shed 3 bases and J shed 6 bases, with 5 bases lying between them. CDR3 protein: CASSFGQTQYF. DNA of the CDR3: TGTGCCAGCAGTTTCGGTCAGACCCAGTACTTC.

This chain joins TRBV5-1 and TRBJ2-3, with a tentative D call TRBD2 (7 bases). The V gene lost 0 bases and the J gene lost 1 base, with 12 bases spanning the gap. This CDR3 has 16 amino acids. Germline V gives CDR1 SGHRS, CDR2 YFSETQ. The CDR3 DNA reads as TGCGCCAGCAGCTTGGCCGTGCGGGGGCGCACAGATACGCAGTATTTT. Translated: CASSLAVRGRTDTQYF.

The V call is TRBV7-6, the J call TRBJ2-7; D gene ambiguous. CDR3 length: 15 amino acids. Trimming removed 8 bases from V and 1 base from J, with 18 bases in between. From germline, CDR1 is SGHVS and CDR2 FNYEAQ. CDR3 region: CASPSPAGLSYEQYF. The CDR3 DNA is TGTGCCAGCCCTTCTCCGGCAGGTCTGTCCTACGAGCAGTACTTC.

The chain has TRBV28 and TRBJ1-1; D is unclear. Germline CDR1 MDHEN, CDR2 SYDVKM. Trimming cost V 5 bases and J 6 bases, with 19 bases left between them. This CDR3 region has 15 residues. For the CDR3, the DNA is TGTGCCAGCAGTGCGGTTGGGTTACACCCGCCTGAAGCTTTCTTT. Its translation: CASSAVGLHPPEAFF.

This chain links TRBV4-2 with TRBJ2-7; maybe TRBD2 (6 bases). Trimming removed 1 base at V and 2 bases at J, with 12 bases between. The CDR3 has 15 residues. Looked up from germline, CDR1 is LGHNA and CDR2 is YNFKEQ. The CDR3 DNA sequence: TGTGCCAGCAGCCAAGGTGGAGGGGAAGCCTACGAGCAGTACTTC. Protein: CASSQGGGEAYEQYF.

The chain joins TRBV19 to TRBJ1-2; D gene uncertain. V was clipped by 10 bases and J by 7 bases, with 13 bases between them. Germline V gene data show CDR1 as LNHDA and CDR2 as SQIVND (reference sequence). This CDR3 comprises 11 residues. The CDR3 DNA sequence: TGTGCCACCACCGCAGAGGGTGGCTACACCTTC. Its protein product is CATTAEGGYTF.

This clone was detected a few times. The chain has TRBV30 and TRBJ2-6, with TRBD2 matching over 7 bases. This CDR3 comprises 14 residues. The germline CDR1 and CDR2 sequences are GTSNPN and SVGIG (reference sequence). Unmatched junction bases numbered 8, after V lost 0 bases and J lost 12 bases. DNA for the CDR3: TGTGCCTGGAGTGTGCTCGACGGGGAGGGCGTCCTGACTTTC. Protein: CAWSVLDGEGVLTF.